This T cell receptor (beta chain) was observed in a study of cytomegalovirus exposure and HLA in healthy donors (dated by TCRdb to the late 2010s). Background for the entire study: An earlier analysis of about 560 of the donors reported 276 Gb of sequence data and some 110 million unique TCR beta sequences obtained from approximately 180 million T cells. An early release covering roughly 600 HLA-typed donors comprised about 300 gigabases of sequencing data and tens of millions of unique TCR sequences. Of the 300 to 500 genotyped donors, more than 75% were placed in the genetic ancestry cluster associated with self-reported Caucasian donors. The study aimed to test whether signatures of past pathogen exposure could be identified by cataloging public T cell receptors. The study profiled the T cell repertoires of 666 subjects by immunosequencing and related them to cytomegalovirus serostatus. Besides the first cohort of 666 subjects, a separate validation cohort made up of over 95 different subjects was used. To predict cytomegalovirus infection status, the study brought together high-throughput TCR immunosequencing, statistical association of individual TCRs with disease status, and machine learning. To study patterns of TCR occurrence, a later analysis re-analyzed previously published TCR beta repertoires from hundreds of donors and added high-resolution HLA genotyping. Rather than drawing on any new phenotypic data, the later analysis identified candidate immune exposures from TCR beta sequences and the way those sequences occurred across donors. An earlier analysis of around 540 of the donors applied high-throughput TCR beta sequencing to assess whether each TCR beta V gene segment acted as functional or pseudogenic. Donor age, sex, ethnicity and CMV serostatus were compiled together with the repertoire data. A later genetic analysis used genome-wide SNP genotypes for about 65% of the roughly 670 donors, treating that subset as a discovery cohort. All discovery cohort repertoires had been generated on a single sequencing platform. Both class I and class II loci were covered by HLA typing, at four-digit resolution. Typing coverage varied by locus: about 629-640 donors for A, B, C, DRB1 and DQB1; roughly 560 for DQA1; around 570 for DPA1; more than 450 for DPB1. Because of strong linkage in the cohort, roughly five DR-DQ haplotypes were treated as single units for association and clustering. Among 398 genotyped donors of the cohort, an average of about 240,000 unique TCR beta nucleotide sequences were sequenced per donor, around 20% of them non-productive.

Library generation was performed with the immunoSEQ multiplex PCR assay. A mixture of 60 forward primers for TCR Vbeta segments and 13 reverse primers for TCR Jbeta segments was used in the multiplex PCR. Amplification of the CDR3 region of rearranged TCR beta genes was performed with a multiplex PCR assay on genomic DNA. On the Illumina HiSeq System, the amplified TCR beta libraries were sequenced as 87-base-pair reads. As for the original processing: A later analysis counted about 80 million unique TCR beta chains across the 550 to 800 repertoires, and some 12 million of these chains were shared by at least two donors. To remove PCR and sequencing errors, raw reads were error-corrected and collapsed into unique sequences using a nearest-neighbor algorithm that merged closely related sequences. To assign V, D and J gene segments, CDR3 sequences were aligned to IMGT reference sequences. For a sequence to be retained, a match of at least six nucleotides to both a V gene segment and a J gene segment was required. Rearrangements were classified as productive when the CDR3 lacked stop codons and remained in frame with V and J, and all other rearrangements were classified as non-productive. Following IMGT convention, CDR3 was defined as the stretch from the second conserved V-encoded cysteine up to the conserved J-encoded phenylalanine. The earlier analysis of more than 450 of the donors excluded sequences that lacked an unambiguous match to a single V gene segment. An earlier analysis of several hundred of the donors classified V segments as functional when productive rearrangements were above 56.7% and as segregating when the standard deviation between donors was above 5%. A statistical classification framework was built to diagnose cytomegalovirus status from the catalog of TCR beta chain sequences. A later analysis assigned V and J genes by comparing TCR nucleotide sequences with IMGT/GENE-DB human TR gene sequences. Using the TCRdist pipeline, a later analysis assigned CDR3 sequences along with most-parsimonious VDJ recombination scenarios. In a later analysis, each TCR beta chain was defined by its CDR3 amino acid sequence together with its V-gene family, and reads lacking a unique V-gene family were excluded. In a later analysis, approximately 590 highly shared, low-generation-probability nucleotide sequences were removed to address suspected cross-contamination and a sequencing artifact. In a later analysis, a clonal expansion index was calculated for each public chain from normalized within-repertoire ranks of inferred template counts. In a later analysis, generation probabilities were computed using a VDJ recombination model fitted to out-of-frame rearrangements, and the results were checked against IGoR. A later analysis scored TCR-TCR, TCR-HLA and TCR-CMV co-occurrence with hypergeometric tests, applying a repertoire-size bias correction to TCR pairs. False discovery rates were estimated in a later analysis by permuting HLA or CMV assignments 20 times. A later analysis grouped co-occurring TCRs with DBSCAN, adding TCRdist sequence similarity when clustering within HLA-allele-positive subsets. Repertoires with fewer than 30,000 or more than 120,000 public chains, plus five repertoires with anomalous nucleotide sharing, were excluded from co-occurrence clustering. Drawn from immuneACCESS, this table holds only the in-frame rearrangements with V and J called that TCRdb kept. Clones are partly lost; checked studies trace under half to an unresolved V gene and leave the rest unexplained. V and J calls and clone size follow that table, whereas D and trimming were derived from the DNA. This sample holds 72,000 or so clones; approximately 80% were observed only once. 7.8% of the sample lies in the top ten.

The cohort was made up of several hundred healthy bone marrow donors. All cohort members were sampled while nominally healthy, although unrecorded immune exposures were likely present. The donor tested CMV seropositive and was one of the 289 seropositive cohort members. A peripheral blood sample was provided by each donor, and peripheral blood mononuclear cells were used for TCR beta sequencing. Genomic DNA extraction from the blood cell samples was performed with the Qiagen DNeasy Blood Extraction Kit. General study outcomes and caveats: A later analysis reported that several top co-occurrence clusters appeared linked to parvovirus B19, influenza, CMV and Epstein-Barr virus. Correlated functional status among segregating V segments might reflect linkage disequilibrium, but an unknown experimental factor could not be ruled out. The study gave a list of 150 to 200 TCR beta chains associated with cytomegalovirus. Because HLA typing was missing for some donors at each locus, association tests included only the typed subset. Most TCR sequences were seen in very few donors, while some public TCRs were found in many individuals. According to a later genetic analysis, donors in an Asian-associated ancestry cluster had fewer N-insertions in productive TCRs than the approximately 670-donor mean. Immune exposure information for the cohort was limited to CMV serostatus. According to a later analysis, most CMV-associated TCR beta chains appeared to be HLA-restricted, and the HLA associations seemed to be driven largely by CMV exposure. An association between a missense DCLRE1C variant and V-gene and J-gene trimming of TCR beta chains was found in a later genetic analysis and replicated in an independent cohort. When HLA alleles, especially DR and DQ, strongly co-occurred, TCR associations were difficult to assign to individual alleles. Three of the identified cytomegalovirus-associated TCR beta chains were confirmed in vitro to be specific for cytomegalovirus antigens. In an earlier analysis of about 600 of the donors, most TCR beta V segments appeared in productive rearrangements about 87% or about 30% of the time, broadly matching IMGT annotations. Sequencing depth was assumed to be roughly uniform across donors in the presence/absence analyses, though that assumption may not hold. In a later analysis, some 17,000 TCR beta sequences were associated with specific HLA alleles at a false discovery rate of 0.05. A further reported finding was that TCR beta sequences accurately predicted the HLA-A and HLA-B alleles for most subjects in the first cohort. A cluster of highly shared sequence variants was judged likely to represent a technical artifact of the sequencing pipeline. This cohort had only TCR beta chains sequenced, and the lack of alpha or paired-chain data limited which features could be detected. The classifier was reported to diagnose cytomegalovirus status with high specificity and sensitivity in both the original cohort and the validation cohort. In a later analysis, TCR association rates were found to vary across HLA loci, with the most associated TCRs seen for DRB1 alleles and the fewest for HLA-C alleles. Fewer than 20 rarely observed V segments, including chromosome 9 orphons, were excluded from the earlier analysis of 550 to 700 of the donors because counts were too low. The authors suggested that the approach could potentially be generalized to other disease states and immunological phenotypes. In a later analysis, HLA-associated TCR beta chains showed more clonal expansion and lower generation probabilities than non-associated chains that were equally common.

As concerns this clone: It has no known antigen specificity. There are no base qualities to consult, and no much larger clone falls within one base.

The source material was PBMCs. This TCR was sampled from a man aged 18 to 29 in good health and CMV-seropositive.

CDR3 protein: CAWTQGYEQYF. The DNA sequence is as follows: TGTGCCTGGACTCAGGGGTACGAGCAGTACTTC. Recombination linked TRBV30 to TRBJ2-7; the D gene is perhaps TRBD1, from 6 matching bases. Trimming at the junction amounts to 4 bases on V and 4 bases on J, and the germline ends lie 8 bases apart. The germline V gene (reference sequence) sets CDR1 to GTSNPN and CDR2 to SVGIG. From the cysteine up to the phenylalanine, the CDR3 has a length of 11 residues. CDR3 DNA only is kept here, 33 bases in frame from base 1. Reference TRBV30 and TRBJ2-7 genes cover what lies past the CDR3, so the full variable domain is SQTIHQWPATLVQPVGSPLSLECTVEGTSNPNLYWYRQAAGRGLQLLFYSVGIGQISSEVPQNLSASRPQDRQFILSSKKLLLSDSGFYLCAWTQGYEQYFGPGTRLTVT.